A single sample gave rise to the 16 T cell receptor beta chains below, sequenced in a study of T cell repertoires in cytomegalovirus infection. For these receptors, no antigen is known. Using its own MiXCR run on the reads, TCRdb lists one record per CDR3 protein. Among about a million distinct CDR3 sequences, more than 25% were seen once, and the ten largest hold around 15%. The starting material was cultured CD8+ T cells from PBMCs, obtained from culture after CMV antigen stimulation. These receptors were taken from a human donor in good health (CMV status not recorded). Some clones in this sample may be carry-over from other donors' samples.

Ten or more counts support this clonotype. This chain links TRBV27 with TRBJ1-5; a weak D match, TRBD1 (6 bases). Trimming removed 6 bases from V and 4 bases from J, with 13 bases in between. The CDR3 loop spans 14 amino acids. CDR1 and CDR2 (germline): MNHEY, SMNVEV (reference sequence). The CDR3 region is CASSFGGRNQPQHF. The CDR3 DNA sequence: TGTGCCAGCAGCTTTGGGGGGCGTAATCAGCCCCAGCATTTT.

A few counts support this clonotype. This sequence joins TRBV28 and TRBJ2-3; the D is unclear. V lost 3 bases to trimming and J lost 2 bases, with 18 bases between them. The CDR3 is made up of 17 amino acids. From germline, CDR1 is MDHEN and CDR2 SYDVKM. CDR3 sequence reads: CASSFLTFDGSTDTQYF. DNA for the CDR3: TGTGCCAGCAGTTTCCTCACCTTCGACGGTTCCACAGATACGCAGTATTTT.

This clonotype was counted only a few times. The chain combines TRBV7-8 with TRBJ2-3; D unclear. This CDR3 has 15 amino acids. Germline CDR1 reads SGHVS; CDR2 reads FQNEAQ. V lost 0 bases to trimming and J lost 0 bases, with 7 bases between them. The CDR3 here is CASSLASISTDTQYF. CDR3 bases: TGTGCCAGCAGCTTAGCGAGTATTAGCACAGATACGCAGTATTTT.

Regarding this clonotype: Relative to the germline gene, one junction end is altered; a read error may explain this. This chain connects TRBV6-5 to TRBJ2-5; 10 bases map to TRBD2. The CDR3 contains 20 residues. The germline gives CDR1 MNHEY, CDR2 SVGAGI. CDR3 in DNA: TGTGCCAACAGTTACTCGATCAGCGGGGGGGCTCTAGGGCCAGGAGAGACCCAGTACTTC. It codes for CANSYSISGGALGPGETQYF.

The chain carries TRBV7-9 and TRBJ2-2; no reliable D call. This CDR3 spans 14 amino acids. Looked up from germline, CDR1 is SEHNR and CDR2 is FQNEAQ (reference sequence). V was cut by 5 bases and J by 5 bases, with 12 bases left in between. In DNA form, the CDR3 reads TGTGCCAGCAGCGCCCGGTACACTACCGGGGAGCTGTTTTTT. Translating it yields CASSARYTTGELFF.

The CDR3 loop is CASSFGDRDLEAFF. DNA of the CDR3: TGTGCCAGCAGCTTTGGGGACAGGGACCTTGAAGCTTTCTTT. J is TRBJ1-1 and V is TRBV7-4, with 9 nucleotides matching TRBD1. CDR1 and CDR2 (germline): SGHVT, SQSDAQ. The CDR3 is 14 residues long. V trimming: 3 bases; J trimming: 7 bases; junction bases outside the gene matches: 6.

This clonotype occurred a few times. The CDR3 spells CASSLGGGRSEAFF. The CDR3 DNA is TGTGCCAGCAGCTTGGGAGGGGGTAGGTCTGAAGCTTTCTTT. The chain is built from TRBV5-6 and TRBJ1-1; a weak D match, TRBD1 (6 bases). V shed 0 bases and J shed 6 bases, with 12 bases lying between them. The CDR3 loop spans 14 amino acids. Germline V lookup: CDR1 SGHDT, CDR2 YYEEEE.

The chain couples TRBV7-2 to TRBJ2-1, with D hard to call. Germline V gives CDR1 SGHTA, CDR2 FQGNSA. This CDR3 comprises 13 residues. V gave up 1 base and J gave up 6 bases, with 7 bases separating them. The CDR3 protein is CASSLGAANEQFF. In DNA form, the CDR3 reads TGTGCCAGCAGCTTAGGGGCAGCCAATGAGCAGTTCTTC.

The rearrangement joins TRBV5-6 to TRBJ2-7; the match to TRBD1 covers 7 bases. V was pared by 4 bases and J by 7 bases, with 11 bases of the junction left unmatched. The CDR3 extends over 14 amino acids. Germline V lookup: CDR1 SGHDT, CDR2 YYEEEE. CDR3 in amino acids: CASSPTRGPREQYV. CDR3 DNA: TGTGCCAGCAGCCCGACGAGGGGGCCAAGGGAGCAGTACGTC.

This clonotype was observed a few times. This sequence joins TRBV19 and TRBJ1-1, with 8 bases that match TRBD1. Germline loops: CDR1 LNHDA, CDR2 SQIVND (reference sequence). The CDR3 consists of 16 residues. V lost 3 bases to trimming and J lost 4 bases; unmatched junction nucleotides: 10. The CDR3 DNA sequence: TGTGCCAGTAGTATGGGGACAGGACGGCCCGGCACTGAAGCTTTCTTT. Protein sequence: CASSMGTGRPGTEAFF.

V is TRBV4-1 and J is TRBJ2-1, with 10 bases matching TRBD2. This CDR3 has 17 residues. Germline lookup yields CDR1 MGHRA and CDR2 YSYEKL. J was trimmed by 10 bases and V by 5 bases; bases with no gene match: 17. CDR3 sequence: CASSSRGTGTSEGEQFF. CDR3 bases: TGCGCCAGCAGCTCCCGCGGAACCGGGACTAGCGAGGGGGAGCAGTTCTTC.

The V call is TRBV6-5, the J call TRBJ2-7; a possible D gene is TRBD2 (7 bases). The germline gives CDR1 MNHEY, CDR2 SVGAGI. The CDR3 covers 15 residues. V lost 6 bases, J lost 2 bases, and 17 bases lay in between. The DNA of the CDR3 is TGTGCCAGCAGCCCAAAAGGGGGGGTCCCCTACGAGCAGTACGTC. The encoded protein is CASSPKGGVPYEQYV.

V usage is TRBV2 and J usage is TRBJ2-5, with D perhaps assigned TRBD1 or TRBD2 (7 bases each). Per the germline V gene, CDR1 is SNHLY and CDR2 is FYNNEI. Deletions cut 3 bases from V and 6 bases from J, with 11 bases between. This CDR3 spans 13 amino acids. In nucleotides, the CDR3 is TGTGCCAGCAGTGACAGGGGGGGTAAGACCCAGTACTTC. Protein sequence: CASSDRGGKTQYF.

The J gene is TRBJ2-2, the V gene TRBV19; D uncertain. CDR3 length: 12 amino acids. Deletions cut 5 bases from V and 6 bases from J, with 7 bases between. In germline, CDR1 is LNHDA, CDR2 SQIVND (reference sequence). The CDR3 DNA sequence: TGTGCCAGTAGTCGGGCCCCCGGGGAGCTGTTTTTT. It codes for CASSRAPGELFF.

This clonotype was picked up a small number of times. The chain uses TRBV4-3 and TRBJ2-3; D remains ambiguous. V lost 2 bases and J lost 6, with 12 bases in between. CDR1 and CDR2 (germline): LGHNA, YSLEER. The CDR3 totals 14 residues. In DNA form, the CDR3 reads TGCGCCAGCAGCCAAAACGGGCTTATGGATACGCAGTATTTT. Its translation: CASSQNGLMDTQYF.

This chain connects TRBV19 to TRBJ2-1; 8 bases are shared with TRBD1. Trimming cost V 1 base and J 3 bases; bases outside gene matches: 5. This CDR3 region has 16 residues. Looked up from germline, CDR1 is LNHDA and CDR2 is SQIVND (reference sequence). The CDR3 region is CASSIVGTGYYNEQFF. For the CDR3, the DNA is TGTGCCAGTAGTATAGTCGGGACAGGTTACTACAATGAGCAGTTCTTC.